This passage covers 10 T cell receptor beta chains from one sample sequenced in a study of cytotoxic CD8 clonotypes in ibrutinib-treated CLL. Clones were read by immunoSEQ multiplex PCR, and TCRdb kept only the in-frame ones, dropping some. The sample has about 16,000 clones; around 63% are singletons. Specimen: PBMCs, collected before ibrutinib treatment. Receptors were obtained from a human donor with chronic lymphocytic leukemia.

The V call is TRBV5-4, the J call TRBJ2-3, with D perhaps TRBD2 (6 bases). Trimming removed 4 bases at V and 1 base at J, with 13 bases between. The CDR3 consists of 15 residues. Germline loops: CDR1 SGHNT, CDR2 YYREEE (reference sequence). The CDR3 nucleotides are TGTGCCAGCAGCCCGACACCGGGGGGCACAGATACGCAGTATTTT. Translating it yields CASSPTPGGTDTQYF.

The chain couples TRBV6-1 to TRBJ2-7; TRBD2 aligns across 8 bases. The V gene's germline CDR1 is MNHNS and CDR2 SASEGT. The length of the CDR3 is 14 residues. J lost 1 base, V lost 6 bases, and 5 bases had no gene match. The CDR3 loop is CASSFGGGSYEQYF. Here the CDR3 DNA reads TGTGCCAGCAGCTTCGGCGGGGGGTCCTACGAGCAGTACTTC.

CDR3 nucleotides: TGTGCCAGCAGTCCCGCCCAGAAAGCGGGGGGGCGGGATACGCAGTATTTT. Residues: CASSPAQKAGGRDTQYF. This chain links TRBV27 with TRBJ2-3; 10 bases match TRBD2. Germline CDR1 and CDR2: MNHEY and SMNVEV (reference sequence). V was pared by 5 bases and J by 6 bases, with 14 bases of the junction left unmatched. The CDR3 extends over 17 amino acids.

This chain links TRBV25-1 with TRBJ2-5, with 11 bases aligning to TRBD1. Germline CDR1 and CDR2: MGHDK and SYGVNS. V shed 6 bases and J 5 bases; nucleotides not matched to a gene: 8. CDR3 size: 15 residues. The chain's CDR3 is CASSAGTGGWETQYF. CDR3 sequence (DNA): TGTGCCAGCAGCGCCGGGACAGGGGGGTGGGAGACCCAGTACTTC.

This chain joins TRBV5-1 and TRBJ1-4; 9 positions agree with TRBD1. CDR1 and CDR2 from the germline V gene are SGHRS and YFSETQ. The CDR3 is made up of 16 amino acids. Unmatched junction bases numbered 11, after V lost 4 bases and J lost 7 bases. Here the CDR3 DNA reads TGCGCCAGCAGCGAGACAGGGGGATCGGTGGGTGAAAAACTGTTTTTT. Protein product: CASSETGGSVGEKLFF.

The chain joins TRBV7-8 to TRBJ2-1, with TRBD2 matching 8 bases. V lost 0 bases, J lost 9 bases, and 10 bases stayed unmatched. CDR3 length: 16 residues. Per the germline V gene, CDR1 is SGHVS and CDR2 is FQNEAQ. CDR3 DNA sequence: TGTGCCAGCAGCTTAGCGCCGGGGGGGCCTTCGGTTGAGCAGTTCTTC. Its translation: CASSLAPGGPSVEQFF.

V gene TRBV5-1 combines with J gene TRBJ2-2; D ambiguous. The CDR3 totals 16 residues. V dropped 4 bases and J dropped 1 base, with 14 bases sitting between them. Per the germline V gene, CDR1 is SGHRS and CDR2 is YFSETQ. In DNA form, the CDR3 reads TGCGCCAGCAGCCCACAGTCGACCCAGAACACCGGGGAGCTGTTTTTT. This encodes CASSPQSTQNTGELFF.

The chain has TRBV30 and TRBJ1-3; D not resolved. Germline CDR1 and CDR2: GTSNPN and SVGIG (reference sequence). The CDR3 has 18 residues. Trimming took 2 bases from V and 0 from J, leaving 20 bases between them. CDR3 in amino acids: CAWSPFFWETASGNTIYF. CDR3 bases: TGTGCCTGGAGTCCCTTCTTTTGGGAAACGGCCTCTGGAAACACCATATATTTT.

The genes are TRBV6-6 and TRBJ1-1; a weak D match, TRBD1 (5 bases). The CDR3 runs to 13 residues. V gave up 6 bases and J gave up 7 bases, with 15 bases separating them. Germline CDR1 MNHNY, CDR2 SVGAGI (reference sequence). CDR3 bases: TGTGCCAGCAGCCCCCGGGGGGTTGGTGAAGCTTTCTTT. Translated, it gives CASSPRGVGEAFF.

This chain connects TRBV7-2 to TRBJ2-5; D assignment may be TRBD1 or TRBD2 (5 bases each). This CDR3 is 14 amino acids long. V was trimmed by 4 bases and J by 1 base, leaving 10 bases between them. Germline CDR1 reads SGHTA; CDR2 reads FQGNSA. The CDR3 DNA reads as TGTGCCAGCAGCTGGGGACCGATCCAAGAGACCCAGTACTTC. Its protein is CASSWGPIQETQYF.